Listed here is a single T cell receptor beta chain. This sample was included in a study of T cell changes during pregnancy in multiple sclerosis. V dropped 1 base and J dropped 5 bases, with 8 bases sitting between them. The CDR3 loop spans 13 amino acids. Germline values: CDR1 SEHNR, CDR2 FQNEAQ (reference sequence). Repertoires were generated with immunoSEQ multiplex PCR, while TCRdb's copy carries only in-frame clones and drops some. In the table there are roughly 89,000 clones, 94% of which are singletons. J is TRBJ1-1 and V is TRBV7-9; D may be TRBD1 (5 bases). Material: peripheral blood, obtained after pregnancy. The sequence derives from a female donor in good health, enrolled as a control in a pregnancy study. CDR3 DNA sequence: TGTGCCAGCAGCTTAGGGGGGGAGACTGAAGCTTTCTTT. Residues: CASSLGGETEAFF.